The next 12 T cell receptor beta chains were all read from a single sample in a study of identical twins. TCRdb reprocessed the 5' RACE reads via MiXCR and lists one record per CDR3 protein. The repertoire has more than 650,000 distinct CDR3 sequences, 5.5% to 7.5% of them found once; the top ten carry 1.5% to 2%. Sequenced material: naive T cells sorted from blood. The receptors shown here come from a man younger than 30 in good health.

The genes are TRBV3-1 and TRBJ2-3; D is possibly TRBD2 (5 bases). Looked up from germline, CDR1 is LGHDT and CDR2 is YNNKEL (reference sequence). Trimming cost V 8 bases and J 8 bases, with 17 bases left between them. The CDR3 is 13 amino acids. CDR3 DNA sequence: TGTGCCAGCGGAGGACTCCGCGCCAGTACGCAGTATTTT. Residues: CASGGLRASTQYF.

Many counts were recorded for this clonotype. This chain links TRBV4-2 with TRBJ2-3; 11 bases line up with TRBD2. The CDR3 is made up of 17 amino acids. V was clipped by 2 bases and J by 3 bases; unmatched bases: 7. The V gene's germline CDR1 is LGHNA and CDR2 YNFKEQ. CDR3 loop: CASSQTSGRGGTDTQYF. The CDR3 nucleotides read TGTGCCAGCAGCCAAACTAGCGGGAGAGGGGGAACAGATACGCAGTATTTT.

This clonotype was counted ten times or more. V and J are TRBV29-1 and TRBJ2-1, with TRBD2 identical over 8 bases. This CDR3 comprises 14 residues. The trim removed 6 bases at V and 1 base at J, leaving 5 bases unmatched. Germline assignment: CDR1 SQVTM and CDR2 ANQGSEA. The chain's CDR3 is CSVVKRESYNEQFF. In DNA, the CDR3 is TGCAGCGTCGTAAAGCGGGAGTCCTACAATGAGCAGTTCTTC.

V gene TRBV4-3 combines with J gene TRBJ2-1, with unresolved D. Germline-derived CDR1 and CDR2 are LGHNA and YSLEER. There are 16 residues in the CDR3. V was trimmed by 6 bases and J by 0 bases, leaving 15 bases between them. The CDR3 spells CASSPDSSSSYNEQFF. CDR3 nucleotides: TGCGCCAGCAGTCCCGACTCATCAAGCTCCTACAATGAGCAGTTCTTC.

In its sample, this clonotype was seen a few times. CDR3 sequence reads: CASSGGGGQTEAFF. In nucleotides, the CDR3 is TGTGCCAGCAGTGGGGGCGGCGGGCAAACTGAAGCTTTCTTT. The chain employs TRBV11-2 and TRBJ1-1, with a weak D call TRBD1 (6 bases). This CDR3 region has 14 residues. Per germline, CDR1 SGHAT and CDR2 FQNNGV. Trimming took off 6 bases at V and 5 bases at J, with 16 bases between the two ends.

This clonotype has a count of ten or more. J is TRBJ1-4 and V is TRBV4-2, with 10 positions matching TRBD1. Trimming at V came to 8 bases and at J to 3 bases, leaving 6 bases not matched to a gene. The CDR3 sequence is 15 residues long. Looked up from germline, CDR1 is LGHNA and CDR2 is YNFKEQ. The CDR3 sequence is CASGMGTGANEKLFF. CDR3 DNA sequence: TGTGCCAGCGGAATGGGGACAGGGGCTAATGAAAAACTGTTTTTT.

The table lists this clonotype with many counts. V gene TRBV27 combines with J gene TRBJ2-7; the match to TRBD2 covers 11 bases. Trimming cost V 5 bases and J 3 bases; bases outside gene matches: 9. The germline gives CDR1 MNHEY, CDR2 SMNVEV (reference sequence). The CDR3 spans 16 residues. The CDR3 protein is CASSPIAGGPLYEQYF. The CDR3 DNA follows: TGTGCCAGCAGTCCAATAGCGGGAGGGCCCCTCTACGAGCAGTACTTC.

Only a few counts were recorded for this clonotype. The V and J genes are TRBV29-1 and TRBJ1-2; D is perhaps TRBD1 (6 bases). Germline-derived CDR1 and CDR2 are SQVTM and ANQGSEA. The V end was cut by 7 bases, the J end by 2 bases, with 14 bases between. CDR3 length: 13 residues. The CDR3 region is CSDRGGTNYGYTF. CDR3 coding DNA: TGCAGCGACCGAGGCGGGACAAACTATGGCTACACCTTC.

This clonotype showed up many times. The gene calls are TRBV5-1 and TRBJ2-1; 8 bases match TRBD2. Germline-derived CDR1 and CDR2 are SGHRS and YFSETQ. The CDR3 sequence is 15 residues long. J gave up 7 bases and V 3 bases, and 9 bases lay outside the gene matches. The CDR3 DNA follows: TGCGCCAGCAGCTCAGCGGGAGATTACTTGAATGAGCAGTTCTTC. Protein sequence: CASSSAGDYLNEQFF.

There are a few counts of this clonotype. This chain joins TRBV7-9 and TRBJ2-3; D is tentatively TRBD1 or TRBD2 (5 bases each). This CDR3 spans 16 amino acids. V lost 5 bases and J lost 3, with 18 bases in between. Germline V lookup: CDR1 SEHNR, CDR2 FQNEAQ (reference sequence). Written as DNA, the CDR3 is TGTGCCAGCAGCCCAACGGGACGGGGAACGACAGATACGCAGTATTTT. It specifies CASSPTGRGTTDTQYF.

This chain joins TRBV6-2 or TRBV6-3 and TRBJ1-1, with TRBD1 as a possible D gene (5 bases). V lost 6 bases and J lost 4, with 9 bases in between. The CDR3 contains 12 residues. Germline loops: CDR1 MNHEY, CDR2 SVGEGT. CDR3 loop: CASSSGATEAFF. CDR3 nucleotide sequence: TGTGCCAGCAGCTCCGGGGCCACTGAAGCTTTCTTT.

In this sample, this clonotype turned up many times. J is TRBJ1-5 and V is TRBV20-1; the D gene is possibly TRBD1 (5 bases). The V and J ends lost 7 bases and 1 base respectively, with 8 bases between them. The CDR3 sequence is 12 residues long. Germline CDR1 is DFQATT and CDR2 is SNEGSKA (reference sequence). The CDR3 coding sequence is TGCAGTGTGGGACCGAGCAATCAGCCCCAGCATTTT. Protein: CSVGPSNQPQHF.